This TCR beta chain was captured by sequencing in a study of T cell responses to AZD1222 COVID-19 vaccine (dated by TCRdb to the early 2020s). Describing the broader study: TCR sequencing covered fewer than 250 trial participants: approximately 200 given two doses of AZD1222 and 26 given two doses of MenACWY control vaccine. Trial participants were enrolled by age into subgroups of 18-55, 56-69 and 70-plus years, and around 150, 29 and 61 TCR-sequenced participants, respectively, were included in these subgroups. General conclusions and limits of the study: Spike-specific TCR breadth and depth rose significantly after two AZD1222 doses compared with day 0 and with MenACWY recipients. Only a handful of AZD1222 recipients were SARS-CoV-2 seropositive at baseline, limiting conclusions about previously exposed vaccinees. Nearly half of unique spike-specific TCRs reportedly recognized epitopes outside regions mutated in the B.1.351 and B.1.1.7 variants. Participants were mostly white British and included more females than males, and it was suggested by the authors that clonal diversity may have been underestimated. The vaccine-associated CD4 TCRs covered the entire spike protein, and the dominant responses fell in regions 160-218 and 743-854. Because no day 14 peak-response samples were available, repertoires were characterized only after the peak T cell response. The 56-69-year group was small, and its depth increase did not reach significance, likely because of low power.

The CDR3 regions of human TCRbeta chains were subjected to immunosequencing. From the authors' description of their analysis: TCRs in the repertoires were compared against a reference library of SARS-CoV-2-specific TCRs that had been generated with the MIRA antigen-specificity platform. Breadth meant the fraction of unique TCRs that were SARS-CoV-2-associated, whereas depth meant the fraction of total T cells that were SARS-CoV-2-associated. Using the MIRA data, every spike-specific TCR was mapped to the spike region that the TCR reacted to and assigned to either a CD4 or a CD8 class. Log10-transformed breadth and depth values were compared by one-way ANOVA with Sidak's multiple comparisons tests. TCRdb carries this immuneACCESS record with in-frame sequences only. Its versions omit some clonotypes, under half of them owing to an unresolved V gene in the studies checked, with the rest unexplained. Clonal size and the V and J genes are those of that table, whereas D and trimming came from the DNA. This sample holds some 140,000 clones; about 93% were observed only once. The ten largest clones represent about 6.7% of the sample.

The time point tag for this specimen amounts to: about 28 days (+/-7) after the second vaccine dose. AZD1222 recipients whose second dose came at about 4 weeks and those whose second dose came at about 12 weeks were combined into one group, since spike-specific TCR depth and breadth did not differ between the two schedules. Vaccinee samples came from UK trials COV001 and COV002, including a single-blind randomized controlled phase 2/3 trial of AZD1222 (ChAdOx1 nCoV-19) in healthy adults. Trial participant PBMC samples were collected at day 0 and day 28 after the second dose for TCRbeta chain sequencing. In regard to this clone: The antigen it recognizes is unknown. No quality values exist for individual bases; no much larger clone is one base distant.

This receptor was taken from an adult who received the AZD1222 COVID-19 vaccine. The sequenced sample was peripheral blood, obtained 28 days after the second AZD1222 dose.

The DNA sequence is TGCGCCAGCACAAACGGGACAGTTTTTGAGCAGTTCTTC. Its protein reads: CASTNGTVFEQFF. The chain joins TRBV10-1 to TRBJ2-1, and TRBD1 matches 7 of the central bases. The CDR3 contains 13 residues, cysteine and phenylalanine counted. Here the CDR3 DNA is all that survives: 39 bases in frame from base 1. Looking up the germline V gene (reference sequence) yields CDR1 WNHNN and CDR2 SYGVQD. V is trimmed back by 7 bases and J by 9 bases, and the junction contains 9 bases that no gene match accounts for.